This paragraph covers one T cell receptor (beta chain) sequence. Its target is not known. Germline lookup yields CDR1 SNHLY and CDR2 FYNNEI. The CDR3 sequence is 13 residues long. Trimming removed 2 bases at V and 5 bases at J, with 9 bases between. The sample originates from a study of OX40 agonist ivuxolimab in advanced cancers. The data were produced by immunoSEQ multiplex PCR, yet TCRdb's version contains in-frame clones alone and is incomplete. The sample records roughly 60,000 clones, roughly 84% being singletons. Broader study findings: Expanded clones were, on average, more numerous among CD8+ T cells than CD4+.

The V call is TRBV2, the J call TRBJ1-2; D not certain. Sequences were derived from CD4+ or CD8+ T cells sorted from blood, sampled in a trial of the OX40 agonist ivuxolimab. This sequence was found in an adult with an advanced solid tumor such as melanoma, head and neck, liver or kidney cancer. CDR3 protein: CASSERVEYGYTF. The CDR3 DNA follows: TGTGCCAGCAGTGAAAGGGTGGAATATGGCTACACCTTC. Using reference TRBV2 and TRBJ1-2 for the parts outside the CDR3, the full variable domain is EPEVTQTPSHQVTQMGQEVILRCVPISNHLYFYWYRQILGQKVEFLVSFYNNEISEKSEIFDDQFSVERPDGSNFTLKIRSTKLEDSAMYFCASSERVEYGYTFGSGTRLTVV.